This record concerns one TCR beta chain sequence. The method was immunoSEQ multiplex PCR; TCRdb's version includes in-frame clones alone and lacks a portion of them. Of tens of thousands of clones listed, more than 80% are singletons. The germline gives CDR1 MDHEN, CDR2 SYDVKM. After removal of 2 bases from V and 0 bases from J, the junction contained 4 bases not matched to a gene. CDR3 size: 17 residues. This sample stems from a study of OX40 agonist ivuxolimab in advanced cancers. At the level of the study: Each patient was given ivuxolimab into a vein every 2 weeks, at 0.01 to 10 mg/kg.

Researchers took blood at baseline, on cycle 4 day 1, and on cycle 7 day 1. Source: CD4+ or CD8+ T cells sorted from blood, taken in a trial of the OX40 agonist ivuxolimab. This sequence was found in an adult with an advanced solid tumor such as melanoma, head and neck, liver or kidney cancer. The chain joins TRBV28 to TRBJ1-5, with 10 nucleotides matching TRBD1. CDR3 bases: TGTGCCAGCAGTTTACGACAGGGGGCGCTTAGCAATCAGCCCCAGCATTTT. Its protein product is CASSLRQGALSNQPQHF.